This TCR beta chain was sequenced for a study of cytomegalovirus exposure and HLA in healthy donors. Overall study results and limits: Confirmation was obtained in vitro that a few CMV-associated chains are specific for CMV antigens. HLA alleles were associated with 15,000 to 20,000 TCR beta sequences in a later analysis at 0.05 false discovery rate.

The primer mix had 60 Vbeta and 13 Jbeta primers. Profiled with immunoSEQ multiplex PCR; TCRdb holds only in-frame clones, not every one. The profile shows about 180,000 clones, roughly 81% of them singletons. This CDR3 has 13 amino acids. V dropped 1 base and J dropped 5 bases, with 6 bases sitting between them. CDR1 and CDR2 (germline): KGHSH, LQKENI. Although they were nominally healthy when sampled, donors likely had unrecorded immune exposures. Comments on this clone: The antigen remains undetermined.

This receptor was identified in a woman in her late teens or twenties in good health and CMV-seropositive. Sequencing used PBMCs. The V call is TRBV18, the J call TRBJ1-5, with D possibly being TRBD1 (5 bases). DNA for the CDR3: TGTGCCAGCTCACCACGGGGGGATCAGCCCCAGCATTTT. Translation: CASSPRGDQPQHF.